The source of this TCR beta chain is a study of blood T cells in healthy people across ages. The second PCR ran roughly 6 to 11 cycles with a sample-barcoded 5' primer and J-beta primers. MiXCR was run by TCRdb on the 5' RACE reads, yielding one entry per CDR3 protein. The sample shows approximately 730,000 distinct CDR3 sequences, approximately 43% of them seen only once. Germline V gene lookup returns CDR1 LGHDT and CDR2 YNNKEL (reference sequence). The CDR3 has 14 residues. V dropped 8 bases and J dropped 1 base, with 11 bases sitting between them. This clonotype was recorded a few times. The sample consisted of blood. This clonotype was obtained from a woman aged 55-75 years in good health. J is TRBJ2-2 and V is TRBV3-1; D is unclear. The CDR3 sequence: CASSARWNTGELFF. The CDR3 DNA follows: TGTGCCAGCTCGGCCAGGTGGAACACCGGGGAGCTGTTTTTT.